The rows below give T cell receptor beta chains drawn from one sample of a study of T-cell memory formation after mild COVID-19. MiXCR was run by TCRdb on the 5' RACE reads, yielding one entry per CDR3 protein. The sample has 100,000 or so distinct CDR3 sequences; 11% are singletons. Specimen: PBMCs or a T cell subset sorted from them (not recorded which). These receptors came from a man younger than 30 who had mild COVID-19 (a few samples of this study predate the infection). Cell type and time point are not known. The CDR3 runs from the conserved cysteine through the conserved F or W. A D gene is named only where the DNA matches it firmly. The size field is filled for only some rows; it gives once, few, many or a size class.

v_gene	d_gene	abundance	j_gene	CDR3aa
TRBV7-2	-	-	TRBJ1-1	CASSLGLTEAFF
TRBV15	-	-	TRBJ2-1	CATSSGSLRSNEQFF
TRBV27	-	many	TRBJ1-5	CASSFRGSNQPQHF
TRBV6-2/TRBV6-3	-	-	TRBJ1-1	CAGRGVRGTEAFF
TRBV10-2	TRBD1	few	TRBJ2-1	CASSDLTGGRYNEQFF
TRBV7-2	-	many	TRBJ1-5	CASSTRDYQPQHF
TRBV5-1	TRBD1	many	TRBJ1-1	CASSDGTGLMNTEAFF
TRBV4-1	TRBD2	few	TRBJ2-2	CASSQVAGETGELFF
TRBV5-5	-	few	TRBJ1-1	CASSLGLGGTEAFF
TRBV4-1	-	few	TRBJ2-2	CASSHPSRGPNTGELFF
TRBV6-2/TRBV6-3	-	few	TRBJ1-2	CASSTRKGRRISYTF
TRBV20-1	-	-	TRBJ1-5	CSAHDDSNQPQHF
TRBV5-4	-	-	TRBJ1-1	CASSGTLNTEAFF
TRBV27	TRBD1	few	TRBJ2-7	CASSLAGGDYEQYF
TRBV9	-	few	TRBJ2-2	CASSTEASGGGELFF
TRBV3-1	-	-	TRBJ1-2	CASSQVSPRDGYTF
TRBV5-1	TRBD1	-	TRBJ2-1	CASNKGQSSYNEQFF
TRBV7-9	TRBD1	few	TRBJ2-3	CASSLGTGDTQYF
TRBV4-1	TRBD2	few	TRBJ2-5	CASSLDSRGGETQYF
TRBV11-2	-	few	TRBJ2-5	CASTQGGYQETQYF
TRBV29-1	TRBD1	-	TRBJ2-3	CSVTGGYTDTQYF
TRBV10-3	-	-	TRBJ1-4	CAIRPDSGLELFF
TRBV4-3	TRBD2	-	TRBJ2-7	CASSSGLADSYEQYF
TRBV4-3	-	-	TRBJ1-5	CASSHRVEGGQPQHF
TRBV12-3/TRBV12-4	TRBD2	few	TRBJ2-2	CASDGGGTGELFF
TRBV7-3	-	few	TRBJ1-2	CASSADNNYGYTF
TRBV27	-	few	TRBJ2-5	CASSLSDQETQYF
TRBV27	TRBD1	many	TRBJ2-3	CASSYPTGGTQYF
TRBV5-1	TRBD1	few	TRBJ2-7	CAIYNRGIYEQYF
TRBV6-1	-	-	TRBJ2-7	CASSVFAGSSYEQYF
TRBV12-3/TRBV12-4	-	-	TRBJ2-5	CASSLAGGRETQYF
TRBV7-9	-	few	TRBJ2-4	CASSFARAKNIQYF
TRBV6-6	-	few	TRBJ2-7	CASSYNGEQYF
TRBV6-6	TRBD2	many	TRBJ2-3	CASSYTSGAITDTQYF
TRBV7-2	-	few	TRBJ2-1	CASSWDLWEQFF
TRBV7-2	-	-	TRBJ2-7	CASSFRTGEQNF
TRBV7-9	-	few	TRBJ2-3	CVSSLATELGGGTDTQYF
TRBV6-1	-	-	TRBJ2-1	CAVHKGSSSYNEQFF
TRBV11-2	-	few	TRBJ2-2	CASSFRGPGELFF
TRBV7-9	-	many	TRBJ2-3	CASSLLGADTQYF
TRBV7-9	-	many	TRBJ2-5	CASSLGGTWETQYF